This T cell receptor beta chain was captured in a study of CXCR3-negative and CXCR3-positive naive CD8 T cells (dated by TCRdb to about 2019). For the wider study: Some 130 million TRB reads were obtained in total, roughly 1.5 +/- 0.3 million reads per library. Diversity and physicochemical repertoire analyses were performed on about 12 donors pooled from two independent experiments. Naive subsets from about five donors and memory cells from 3 donors were included in the TRBV-TRBJ cluster analysis.

The listed sequencing device is NextSeq 550. The Human TCR Profiling Kit (MiLaboratory) was used to prepare UMI-labeled 5' RACE TRB cDNA libraries. The full amount of extracted RNA was used for cDNA synthesis, and the full amount of resulting cDNA was used for PCR amplification. Libraries were prepared in parallel with an identical number of PCR cycles. The paper's data handling went like this. With a minimum of two reads required per UMI, MIGEC and MiXCR pulled out about 49,000 +/- 11,000 unique UMI-labeled TRB cDNA molecules from each library. An average of roughly 40,000 +/- 10,000 functional in-frame TRB CDR3 nucleotide clonotypes without stop codons was found per library. After downsampling to 5000 UMI-labeled TRB molecules per sample, diversity metrics such as normalized Shannon-Wiener and Chao1 were calculated in VDJtools. VDJtools was used to calculate clonotype-size-weighted physicochemical properties of the central five CDR3 residues, namely interaction energy, strength, volume and Kidera factor 4. TCRdb reprocessed the sequencing reads and holds a single record per CDR3 protein sequence, with no DNA. These V and J calls derive from TCRdb rather than the authors' analysis. The sample has approximately 70,000 distinct CDR3 sequences on record. Of the sample, around 1.4% is held by the ten largest clones.

Points the paper makes about the study in general: Because surface CD5, which is linked to self-reactivity in mice, was comparable between the naive subsets, TCR interaction strength was also inferred from TRB CDR3 physicochemical properties. Repertoire diversity was comparably high in both naive subsets but much lower in memory CD8+ T cells. CXCR3 expression partially decreased after cryopreservation, so most assays used freshly isolated PBMCs. Naive CXCR3-negative and CXCR3-positive cells from the same donor showed similar TRBV-TRBJ usage, whereas memory cells showed distinct patterns. Compared with CXCR3-negative naive cells, CXCR3-positive naive cells had TRB CDR3s with higher hydrophobicity (lower Kidera factor 4), lower energy, and higher strength and volume indices.

Each CD8+ T cell subset was flow-sorted in triplicate, with some 300,000 cells per subset placed directly into RLT lysis buffer. To keep memory contaminants out, a stringent definition of naive CD8+ T cells was applied: CD45RO-CCR7+CD27+CD95-. Standard density gradient centrifugation was used to isolate peripheral blood mononuclear cells from buffy coats. A FACSAria III was used to flow-sort naive CXCR3-negative and CXCR3-positive CD8+ T cells. Total RNA was extracted from sorted cells with an RNeasy Mini Kit. From the cysteine up to the phenylalanine, the CDR3 has a length of 13 residues. No DNA is given. CDR1 and CDR2 were assigned from the germline V gene as MDHEN and SYDVKM. Of note for this clonotype: Its antigen is not yet known.

The TCR was taken from a human donor in good health. Some clones in this sample may be carry-over from other donors' samples. This receptor chain uses TRBV28 and TRBJ1-1; absent DNA, TCRdb's TRBD1 call cannot be checked. The sequencing input was naive CXCR3- CD8+ T cells from blood. The sample's cell subset or site label, in plain terms: CD45RO-CCR7+CD27+CD95- naive CD8+ T cells lacking CXCR3 (TNR3-). The CDR3 here reads CASGYQGSTEAFF.